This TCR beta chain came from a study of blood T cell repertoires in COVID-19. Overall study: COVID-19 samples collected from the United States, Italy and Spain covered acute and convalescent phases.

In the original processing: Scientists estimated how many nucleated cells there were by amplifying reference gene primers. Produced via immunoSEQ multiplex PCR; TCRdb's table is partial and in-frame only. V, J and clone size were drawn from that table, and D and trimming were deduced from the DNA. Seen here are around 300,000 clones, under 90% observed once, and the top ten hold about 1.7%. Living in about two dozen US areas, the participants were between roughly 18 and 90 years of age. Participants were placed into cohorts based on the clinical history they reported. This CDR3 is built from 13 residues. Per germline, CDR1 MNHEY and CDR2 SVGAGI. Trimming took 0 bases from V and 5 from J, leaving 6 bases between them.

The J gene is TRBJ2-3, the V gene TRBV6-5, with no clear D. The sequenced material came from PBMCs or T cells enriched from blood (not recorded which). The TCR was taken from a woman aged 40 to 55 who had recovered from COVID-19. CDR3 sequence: CASSYSERDTQYF. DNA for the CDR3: TGTGCCAGCAGTTACTCGGAGAGAGATACGCAGTATTTT.